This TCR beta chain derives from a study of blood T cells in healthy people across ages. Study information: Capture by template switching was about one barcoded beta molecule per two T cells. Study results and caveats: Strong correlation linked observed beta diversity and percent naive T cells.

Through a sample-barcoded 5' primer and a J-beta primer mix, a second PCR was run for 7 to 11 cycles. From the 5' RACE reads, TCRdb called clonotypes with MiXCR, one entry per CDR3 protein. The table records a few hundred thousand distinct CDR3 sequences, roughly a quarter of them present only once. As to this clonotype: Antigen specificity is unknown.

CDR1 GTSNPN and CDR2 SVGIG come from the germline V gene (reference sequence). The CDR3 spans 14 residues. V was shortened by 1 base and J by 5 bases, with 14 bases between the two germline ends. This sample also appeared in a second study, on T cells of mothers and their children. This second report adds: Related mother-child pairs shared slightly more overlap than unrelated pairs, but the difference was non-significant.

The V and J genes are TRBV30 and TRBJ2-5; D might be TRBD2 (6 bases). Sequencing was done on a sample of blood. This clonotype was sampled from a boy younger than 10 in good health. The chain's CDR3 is CAWSAQRAGETQYF. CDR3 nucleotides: TGTGCCTGGAGTGCCCAAAGGGCGGGGGAGACCCAGTACTTC.